This T cell receptor (beta chain) stems from a study of cytomegalovirus exposure and HLA in healthy donors (TCRdb year 2017). With regard to the full study: An earlier analysis of some 600 of the donors reported 250 to 300 Gb of sequence data and around 120 million unique TCR beta sequences obtained from some 200 million T cells. About 330 gigabases of sequencing data and about 92 million unique TCR sequences made up an early release that covered 500 to 650 HLA-typed donors. Of the roughly 400 genotyped donors, over 70% fell in the genetic ancestry cluster associated with self-reported Caucasian donors. The study aimed to test whether cataloging public T cell receptors could reveal signatures of past pathogen exposure. Using immunosequencing, the study profiled T cell repertoires from 500 to 800 subjects and related those repertoires to cytomegalovirus serostatus. Along with the approximately 700-subject first cohort, a separate validation cohort of over a hundred different subjects was used. The study combined high-throughput TCR immunosequencing, statistical association of individual TCRs with disease status, and machine learning to predict cytomegalovirus infection status. In a later analysis, previously published TCR beta repertoires from 600 to 850 donors were re-analyzed and high-resolution HLA genotyping was added so that TCR occurrence patterns could be studied. Rather than drawing on any new phenotypic data, the later analysis identified candidate immune exposures from TCR beta sequences and the way those sequences occurred across donors. An earlier analysis of some 500 of the donors used high-throughput TCR beta sequencing to judge whether each TCR beta V gene segment behaved as functional or pseudogenic. Donor age, sex, ethnicity and CMV serostatus were collected together with the repertoire data. A later genetic analysis used genome-wide SNP genotypes for about 65% of the 666 donors, treating that subset as a discovery cohort. All discovery cohort repertoires had been generated using a single sequencing platform. HLA typing included class I and class II loci at four-digit resolution. The number of typed donors differed by locus: about 629-640 for A, B, C, DRB1 and DQB1; approximately 520 for DQA1; 606 for DPA1; and 400 to 480 for DPB1. Five DR-DQ haplotypes were treated as single units for association and clustering because of strong linkage in the cohort. Among about 410 genotyped donors of the cohort, an average of around 250,000 unique TCR beta nucleotide sequences was sequenced per donor, of which roughly 18% were non-productive.

The germline V and J ends show losses of 2 bases and 10 bases respectively, and no gene match explains 9 bases of the junction. From the cysteine up to the phenylalanine, the CDR3 has a length of 16 residues. The entry retains the CDR3 DNA only, 48 bases that are in frame from base 1. CDR1 SGHVS and CDR2 FQNEAQ are derived from the germline V gene. The cohort comprised several hundred healthy bone marrow donors. At the time of sampling, all cohort members were nominally healthy, though unrecorded immune exposures were likely present. The donor tested CMV seronegative, placing the donor among the 300 to 450 seronegative members of the cohort. A peripheral blood sample was provided by each donor, and peripheral blood mononuclear cells were used for TCR beta sequencing. Genomic DNA was extracted from the blood cell samples with the Qiagen DNeasy Blood Extraction Kit. A note on this clone: Its antigen has not been determined. No much larger clone exists at a distance of one base, and base qualities are not known.

The investigation overall reported the following: In a later analysis, the rate of TCR association differed among HLA loci, with DRB1 alleles having the most associated TCRs and HLA-C alleles having the fewest. Immune exposure information for the cohort was limited to CMV serostatus. In a later analysis, HLA-associated TCR beta chains were found to be more clonally expanded and to have lower generation probabilities than equally common non-associated chains. Presence/absence analyses assumed roughly uniform sequencing depth across donors, an assumption that may not hold. Some IMGT-functional V segments, including TRBV6-2 and TRBV6-3, could not be told apart with the 87-base-pair reads, so those segments were excluded. According to the authors, the approach could potentially be generalized to other disease states and immunological phenotypes. In both the original and validation cohorts, the classifier was reported to diagnose cytomegalovirus status with high specificity and sensitivity. When HLA alleles, especially DR and DQ, strongly co-occurred, attributing TCR associations to individual alleles was difficult. Compared with the approximately 670-donor mean, donors in an Asian-associated ancestry cluster had fewer N-insertions in productive TCRs, according to a later genetic analysis. Broadly in line with IMGT annotations, most TCR beta V segments showed up in productive rearrangements about 87% or about 30% of the time in an earlier analysis of 587 of the donors. Most CMV-associated TCR beta chains appeared to be HLA-restricted in a later analysis, and the HLA associations seemed to be driven largely by CMV exposure. A later analysis reported that several top co-occurrence clusters appeared linked to parvovirus B19, influenza, CMV and Epstein-Barr virus. A further reported finding was that TCR beta sequences accurately predicted the HLA-A and HLA-B alleles for most subjects in the first cohort. A cluster of highly shared sequence variants was judged likely to represent a technical artifact of the sequencing pipeline. A few of the identified cytomegalovirus-associated TCR beta chains were confirmed in vitro to be specific for cytomegalovirus antigens. In a later analysis, 16,951 TCR beta sequences were associated with specific HLA alleles at a false discovery rate of 0.05. A total of 150 to 200 TCR beta chains were listed by the study as associated with cytomegalovirus. Most TCR sequences were observed very rarely across donors, whereas some public TCRs were present in many individuals. V-gene and J-gene trimming of TCR beta chains was associated with a missense DCLRE1C variant in a later genetic analysis, and the association was replicated in an independent cohort. The cohort was sequenced for TCR beta chains only, and without alpha or paired-chain data the features that could be detected were limited. Correlated functional status among segregating V segments might be attributable to linkage disequilibrium, but an unknown experimental factor could not be ruled out. Because some donors lacked HLA typing at each locus, the association tests relied only on the typed subset. About 17 rarely observed V segments, including chromosome 9 orphons, were excluded from the earlier analysis of about 600 of the donors because counts were too low.

The library was built by means of the immunoSEQ multiplex PCR assay. For the multiplex PCR, a mixture combining 60 forward primers for TCR Vbeta segments and 13 reverse primers for TCR Jbeta segments was used. A multiplex PCR assay on genomic DNA amplified the CDR3 region of rearranged TCR beta genes. Amplified TCR beta libraries were sequenced as 87-base-pair reads on the Illumina HiSeq System. Regarding the original processing steps: Across the 670 or so repertoires, a later analysis counted some 81 million unique TCR beta chains, roughly 11 million of which were shared by at least two donors. Raw reads were error-corrected and collapsed into unique sequences by a nearest-neighbor algorithm in which closely related sequences were merged to remove PCR and sequencing errors. V, D and J gene segments were assigned by aligning CDR3 sequences to IMGT reference sequences. Each retained sequence needed at least a six-nucleotide match to both a V gene segment and a J gene segment. A rearrangement was called productive if the CDR3 had no stop codons and remained in frame with V and J, and every other rearrangement was called non-productive. Following IMGT convention, CDR3 was defined as the stretch from the second conserved V-encoded cysteine to the conserved J-encoded phenylalanine. The earlier analysis of about 590 of the donors excluded sequences that lacked an unambiguous match to a single V gene segment. In an earlier analysis of several hundred of the donors, V segments were called functional above 56.7% productive rearrangements and were called segregating when the between-donor standard deviation exceeded 5%. A statistical classification framework was built to diagnose cytomegalovirus status from the catalog of TCR beta chain sequences. A later analysis assigned V and J genes by comparing TCR nucleotide sequences with IMGT/GENE-DB human TR gene sequences. In a later analysis, CDR3 sequences and most-parsimonious VDJ recombination scenarios were assigned using the TCRdist pipeline. In a later analysis, each TCR beta chain was defined by its CDR3 amino acid sequence together with its V-gene family, and reads without a unique V-gene family were excluded. A later analysis removed roughly 590 highly shared, low-generation-probability nucleotide sequences to deal with suspected cross-contamination and a sequencing artifact. For each public chain, a later analysis derived a clonal expansion index from normalized ranks of inferred template counts within each repertoire. A later analysis computed generation probabilities with a VDJ recombination model fitted to out-of-frame rearrangements, and checked the results against IGoR. Hypergeometric tests were used in a later analysis to score TCR-TCR, TCR-HLA and TCR-CMV co-occurrence, with a repertoire-size bias correction applied to the TCR pairs. In a later analysis, false discovery rates were estimated by permuting HLA or CMV assignments 20 times. A later analysis grouped co-occurring TCRs with DBSCAN, adding TCRdist sequence similarity when clustering within HLA-allele-positive subsets. Repertoires with fewer than 30,000 or more than 120,000 public chains, plus five repertoires with anomalous nucleotide sharing, were excluded from co-occurrence clustering. TCRdb carries this immuneACCESS record with in-frame sequences only. Its versions omit some clonotypes, under half of them owing to an unresolved V gene in the studies checked, with the rest unexplained. V and J calls and clone size come straight from that table; D and trimming were deduced from the DNA. In all, the sample holds some 150,000 clones, and roughly 76% of those were seen once. The ten largest account for approximately 2.9% of the sample.

The clonotype comes from a woman in her thirties in good health and CMV-seronegative. This receptor chain uses TRBV7-8 and TRBJ1-6; TRBD1 agrees with 9 junctional bases. The sample taken for sequencing was PBMCs. This receptor carries the CDR3 CASSLTTGGRESPLHF. The DNA is TGTGCCAGCAGCTTAACCACAGGGGGCAGGGAATCACCCCTCCACTTT.